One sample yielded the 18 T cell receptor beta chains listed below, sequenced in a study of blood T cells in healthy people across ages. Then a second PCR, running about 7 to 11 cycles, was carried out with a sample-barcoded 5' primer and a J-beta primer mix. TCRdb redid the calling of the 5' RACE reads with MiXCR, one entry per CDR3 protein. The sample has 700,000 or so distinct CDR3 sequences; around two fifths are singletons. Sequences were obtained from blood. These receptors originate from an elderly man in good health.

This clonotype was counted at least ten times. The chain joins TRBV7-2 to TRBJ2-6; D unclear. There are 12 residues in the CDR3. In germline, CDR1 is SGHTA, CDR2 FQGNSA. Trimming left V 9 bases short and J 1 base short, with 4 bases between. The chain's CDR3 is CASRSGANVLTF. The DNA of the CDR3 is TGTGCCAGTCGATCTGGGGCCAACGTCCTGACTTTC.

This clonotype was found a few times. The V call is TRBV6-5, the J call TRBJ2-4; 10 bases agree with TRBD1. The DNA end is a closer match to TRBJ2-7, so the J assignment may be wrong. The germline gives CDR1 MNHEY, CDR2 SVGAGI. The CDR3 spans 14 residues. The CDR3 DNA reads TGTGCCAGCAGTTACCGGACAGGGGGTCACGAGCAGTACTTC. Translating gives CASSYRTGGHEQYF.

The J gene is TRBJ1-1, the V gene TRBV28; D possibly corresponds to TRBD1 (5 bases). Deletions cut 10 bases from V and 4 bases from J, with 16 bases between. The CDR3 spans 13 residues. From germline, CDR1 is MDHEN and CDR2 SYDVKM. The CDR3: CATGDLGGTEAFF. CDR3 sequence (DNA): TGTGCCACCGGGGACTTGGGGGGCACTGAAGCTTTCTTT. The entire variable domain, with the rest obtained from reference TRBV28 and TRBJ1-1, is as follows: DVKVTQSSRYLVKRTGEKVFLECVQDMDHENMFWYRQDPGLGLRLIYFSYDVKMKEKGDIPEGYSVSREKKERFSLILESASTNQTSMYLCATGDLGGTEAFFGQGTRLTVV.

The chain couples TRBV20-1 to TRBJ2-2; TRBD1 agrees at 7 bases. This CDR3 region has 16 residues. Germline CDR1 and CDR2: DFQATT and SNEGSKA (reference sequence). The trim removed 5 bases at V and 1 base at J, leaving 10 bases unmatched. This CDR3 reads CSAPPRGQLNTGELFF. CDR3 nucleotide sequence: TGCAGTGCTCCCCCCCGGGGACAGCTGAACACCGGGGAGCTGTTTTTT.

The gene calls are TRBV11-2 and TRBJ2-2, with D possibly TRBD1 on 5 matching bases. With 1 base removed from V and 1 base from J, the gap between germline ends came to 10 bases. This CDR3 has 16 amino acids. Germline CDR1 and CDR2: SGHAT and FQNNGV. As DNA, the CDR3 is TGTGCCAGCAGCTTAGTGGGGCAGGGGAACACCGGGGAGCTGTTTTTT. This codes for CASSLVGQGNTGELFF. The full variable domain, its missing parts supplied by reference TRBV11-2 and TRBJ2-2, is EAGVAQSPRYKIIEKRQSVAFWCNPISGHATLYWYQQILGQGPKLLIQFQNNGVVDDSQLPKDRFSAERLKGVDSTLKIQPAKLEDSAVYLCASSLVGQGNTGELFFGEGSRLTVL.

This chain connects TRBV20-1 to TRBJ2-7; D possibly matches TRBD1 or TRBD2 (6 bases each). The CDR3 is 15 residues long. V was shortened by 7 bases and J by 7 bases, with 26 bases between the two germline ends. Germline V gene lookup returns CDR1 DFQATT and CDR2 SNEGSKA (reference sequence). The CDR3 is CSVRKGGGTRLEQYF. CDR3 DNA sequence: TGCAGTGTCCGCAAGGGGGGCGGGACCCGATTAGAGCAGTACTTC.

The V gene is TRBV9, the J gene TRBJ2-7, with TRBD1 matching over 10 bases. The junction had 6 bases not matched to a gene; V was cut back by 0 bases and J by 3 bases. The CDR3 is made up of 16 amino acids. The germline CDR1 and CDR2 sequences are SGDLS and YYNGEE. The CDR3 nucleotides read TGTGCCAGCAGCGTAGGGGCAGGACAGGGGGGCTACGAGCAGTACTTC. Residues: CASSVGAGQGGYEQYF.

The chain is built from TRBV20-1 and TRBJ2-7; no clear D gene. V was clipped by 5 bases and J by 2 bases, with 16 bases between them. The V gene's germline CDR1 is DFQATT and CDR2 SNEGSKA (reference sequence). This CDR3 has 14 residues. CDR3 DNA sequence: TGCAGTGCTTCCTCCACGGTCAACACCTACGAGCAGTACTTC. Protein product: CSASSTVNTYEQYF.

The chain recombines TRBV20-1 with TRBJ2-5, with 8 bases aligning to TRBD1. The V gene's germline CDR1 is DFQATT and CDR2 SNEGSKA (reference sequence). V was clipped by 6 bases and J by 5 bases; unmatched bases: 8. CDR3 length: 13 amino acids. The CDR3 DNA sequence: TGCAGTGCGTCGACAGGGGCGGAGGAGACCCAGTACTTC. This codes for CSASTGAEETQYF.

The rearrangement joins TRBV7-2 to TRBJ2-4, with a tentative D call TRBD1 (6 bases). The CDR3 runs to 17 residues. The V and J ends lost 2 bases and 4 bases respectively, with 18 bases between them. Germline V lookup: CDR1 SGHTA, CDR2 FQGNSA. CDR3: CASSLLGPGEGKNIQYF. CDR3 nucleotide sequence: TGTGCCAGCAGCTTACTAGGGCCAGGGGAAGGGAAAAACATTCAGTACTTC.

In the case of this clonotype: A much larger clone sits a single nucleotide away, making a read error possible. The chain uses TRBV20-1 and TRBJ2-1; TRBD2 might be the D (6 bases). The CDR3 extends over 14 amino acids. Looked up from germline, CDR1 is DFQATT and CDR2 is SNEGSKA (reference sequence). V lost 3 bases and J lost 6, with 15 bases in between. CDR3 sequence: CSARAEGWSNEQFF. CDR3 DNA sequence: TGCAGTGCTAGGGCGGAGGGCTGGAGCAATGAGCAGTTCTTC.

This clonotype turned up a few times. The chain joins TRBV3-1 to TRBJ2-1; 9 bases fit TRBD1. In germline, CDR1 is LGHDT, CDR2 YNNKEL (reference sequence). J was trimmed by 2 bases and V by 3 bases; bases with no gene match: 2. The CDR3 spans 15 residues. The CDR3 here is CASSHRQGAYNEQFF. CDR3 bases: TGTGCCAGCAGCCACAGACAGGGGGCCTACAATGAGCAGTTCTTC.

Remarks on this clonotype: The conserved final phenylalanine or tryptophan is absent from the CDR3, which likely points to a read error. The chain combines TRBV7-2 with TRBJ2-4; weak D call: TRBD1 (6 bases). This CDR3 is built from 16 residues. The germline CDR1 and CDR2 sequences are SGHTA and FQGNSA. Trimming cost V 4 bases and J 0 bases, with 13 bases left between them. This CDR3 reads CASSYLPGEAKNIQYY. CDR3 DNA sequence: TGTGCCAGCAGCTACCTACCAGGGGAAGCCAAAAACATTCAGTACTAC.

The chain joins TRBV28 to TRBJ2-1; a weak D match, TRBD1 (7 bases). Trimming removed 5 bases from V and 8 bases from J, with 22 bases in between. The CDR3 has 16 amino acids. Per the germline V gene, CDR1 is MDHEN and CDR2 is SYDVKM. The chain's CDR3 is CASSAPGRGTRYEQFF. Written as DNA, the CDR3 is TGTGCCAGCAGTGCACCGGGCAGGGGGACTCGGTATGAGCAGTTCTTC.

CDR3 bases: TGTGCCAGCAGTTTCGGCAGGACCACAGATACGCAGTATTTT. Translating gives CASSFGRTTDTQYF. V usage is TRBV28 and J usage is TRBJ2-3; D not resolved. Trimming cost V 3 bases and J 2 bases, with 9 bases left between them. Germline loops: CDR1 MDHEN, CDR2 SYDVKM. The CDR3 consists of 14 residues.

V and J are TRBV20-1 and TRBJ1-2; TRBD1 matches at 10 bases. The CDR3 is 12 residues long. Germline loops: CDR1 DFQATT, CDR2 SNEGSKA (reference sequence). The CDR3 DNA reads TGCGGGACAGGGGATGCTAACTATGGCTACACCTTC. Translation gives CGTGDANYGYTF.

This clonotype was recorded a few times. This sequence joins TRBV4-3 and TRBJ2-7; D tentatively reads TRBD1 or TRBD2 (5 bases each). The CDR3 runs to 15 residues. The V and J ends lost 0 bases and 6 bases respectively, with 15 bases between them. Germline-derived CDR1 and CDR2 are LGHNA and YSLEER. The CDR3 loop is CASSQDRGGLREQYF. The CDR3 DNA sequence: TGCGCCAGCAGCCAAGATCGGGGCGGCCTCCGCGAGCAGTACTTC.

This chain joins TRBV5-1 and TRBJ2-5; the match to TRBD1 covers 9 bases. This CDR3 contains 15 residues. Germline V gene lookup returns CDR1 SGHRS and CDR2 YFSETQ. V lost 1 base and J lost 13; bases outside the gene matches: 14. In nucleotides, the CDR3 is TGCGCCAGCAGCTTGTCGCCCACAGGGGGCACCACGGGGTACTTC. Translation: CASSLSPTGGTTGYF.